This T cell receptor (beta chain) was found in a study of T cell changes during pregnancy in multiple sclerosis. The data were produced by immunoSEQ multiplex PCR, yet TCRdb's version contains in-frame clones alone and is incomplete. The top ten hold 5.5% to 8% of the sample, which has some 60,000 clones, around 91% seen once. This CDR3 region has 17 residues. Germline-derived CDR1 and CDR2 are LGHNA and YNFKEQ. The V end was cut by 0 bases, the J end by 5 bases, with 19 bases between. This specimen consisted of peripheral blood, obtained in the third trimester of pregnancy. The chain combines TRBV4-2 with TRBJ1-1; the D gene is possibly TRBD1 (6 bases). The clonotype originates from a female donor in good health, enrolled as a control in a pregnancy study. CDR3 coding DNA: TGTGCCAGCAGCCAAGAGTTGCGTCGGGGAGGGGGTACTGAAGCTTTCTTT. Translated: CASSQELRRGGGTEAFF.